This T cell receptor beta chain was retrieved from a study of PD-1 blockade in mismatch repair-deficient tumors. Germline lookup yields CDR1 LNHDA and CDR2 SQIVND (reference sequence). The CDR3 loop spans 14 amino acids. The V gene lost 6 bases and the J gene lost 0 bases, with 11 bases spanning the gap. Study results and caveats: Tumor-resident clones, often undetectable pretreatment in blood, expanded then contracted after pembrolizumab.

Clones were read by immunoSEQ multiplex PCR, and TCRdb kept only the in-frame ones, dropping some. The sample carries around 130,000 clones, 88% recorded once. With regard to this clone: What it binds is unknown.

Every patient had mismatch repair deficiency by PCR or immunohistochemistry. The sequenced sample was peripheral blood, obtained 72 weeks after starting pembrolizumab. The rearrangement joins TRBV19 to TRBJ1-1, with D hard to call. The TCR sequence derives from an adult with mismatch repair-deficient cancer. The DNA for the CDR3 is TGTGCCAGTAGGGGTATTTATATGAACACTGAAGCTTTCTTT. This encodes CASRGIYMNTEAFF. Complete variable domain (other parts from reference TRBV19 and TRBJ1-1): DGGITQSPKYLFRKEGQNVTLSCEQNLNHDAMYWYRQDPGQGLRLIYYSQIVNDFQKGDIAEGYSVSREKKESFPLTVTSAQKNPTAFYLCASRGIYMNTEAFFGQGTRLTVV.